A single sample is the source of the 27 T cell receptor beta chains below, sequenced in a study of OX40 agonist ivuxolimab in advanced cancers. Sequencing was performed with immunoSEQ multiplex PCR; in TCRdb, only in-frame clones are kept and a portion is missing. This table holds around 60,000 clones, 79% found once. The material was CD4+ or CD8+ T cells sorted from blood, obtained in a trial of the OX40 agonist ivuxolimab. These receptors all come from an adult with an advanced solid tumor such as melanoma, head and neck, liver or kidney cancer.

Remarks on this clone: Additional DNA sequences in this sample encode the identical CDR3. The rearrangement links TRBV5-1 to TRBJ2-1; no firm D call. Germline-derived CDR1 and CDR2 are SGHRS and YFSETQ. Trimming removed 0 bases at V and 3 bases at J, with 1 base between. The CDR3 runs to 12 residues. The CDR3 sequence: CASSLDYNEQFF. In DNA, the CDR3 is TGCGCCAGCAGCTTGGACTACAATGAGCAGTTCTTC. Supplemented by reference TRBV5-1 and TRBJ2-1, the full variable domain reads KAGVTQTPRYLIKTRGQQVTLSCSPISGHRSVSWYQQTPGQGLQFLFEYFSETQRNKGNFPGRFSGRQFSNSRSEMNVSTLELGDSALYLCASSLDYNEQFFGPGTRLTVL.

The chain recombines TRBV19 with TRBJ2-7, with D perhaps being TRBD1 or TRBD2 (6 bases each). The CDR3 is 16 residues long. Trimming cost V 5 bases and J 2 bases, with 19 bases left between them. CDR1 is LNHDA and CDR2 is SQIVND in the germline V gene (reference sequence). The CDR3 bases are TGTGCCAGTAGTCTGGATGGGGGGACAAAGCCCTACGAGCAGTACTTC. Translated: CASSLDGGTKPYEQYF. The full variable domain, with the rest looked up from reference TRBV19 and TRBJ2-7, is DGGITQSPKYLFRKEGQNVTLSCEQNLNHDAMYWYRQDPGQGLRLIYYSQIVNDFQKGDIAEGYSVSREKKESFPLTVTSAQKNPTAFYLCASSLDGGTKPYEQYFGPGTRLTVT.

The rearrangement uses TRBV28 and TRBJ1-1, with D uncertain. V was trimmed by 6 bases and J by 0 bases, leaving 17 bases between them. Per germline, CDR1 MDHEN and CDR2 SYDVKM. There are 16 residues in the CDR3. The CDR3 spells CASRNESDYMNTEAFF. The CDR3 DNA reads TGTGCCAGCAGAAACGAATCGGATTACATGAACACTGAAGCTTTCTTT.

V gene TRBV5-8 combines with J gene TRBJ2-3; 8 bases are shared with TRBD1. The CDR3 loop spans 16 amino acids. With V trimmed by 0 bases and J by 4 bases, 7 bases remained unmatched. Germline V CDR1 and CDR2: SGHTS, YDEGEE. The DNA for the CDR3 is TGTGCCAGCAGCTTGGGGGCAGGGGGCTTCGCAGATACGCAGTATTTT. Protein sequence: CASSLGAGGFADTQYF.

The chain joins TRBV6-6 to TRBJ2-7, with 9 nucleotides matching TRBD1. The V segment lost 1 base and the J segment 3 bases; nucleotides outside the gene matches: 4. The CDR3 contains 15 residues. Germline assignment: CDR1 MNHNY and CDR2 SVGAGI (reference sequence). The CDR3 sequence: CASSYLGTGYYEQYF. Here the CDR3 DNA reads TGTGCCAGCAGTTACTTAGGGACAGGGTACTACGAGCAGTACTTC.

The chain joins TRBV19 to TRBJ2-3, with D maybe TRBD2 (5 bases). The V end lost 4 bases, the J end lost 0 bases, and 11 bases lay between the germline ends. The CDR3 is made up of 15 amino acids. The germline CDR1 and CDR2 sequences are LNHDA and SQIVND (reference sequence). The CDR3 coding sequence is TGTGCCAGTAGTACCCCACTAGGTAGCACAGATACGCAGTATTTT. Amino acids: CASSTPLGSTDTQYF.

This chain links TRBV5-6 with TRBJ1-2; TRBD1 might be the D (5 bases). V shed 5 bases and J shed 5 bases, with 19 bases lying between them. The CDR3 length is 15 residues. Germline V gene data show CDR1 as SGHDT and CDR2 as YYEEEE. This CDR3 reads CASRFFQGEGYGYTF. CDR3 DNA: TGTGCCAGCAGGTTCTTCCAGGGAGAGGGGTATGGCTACACCTTC.

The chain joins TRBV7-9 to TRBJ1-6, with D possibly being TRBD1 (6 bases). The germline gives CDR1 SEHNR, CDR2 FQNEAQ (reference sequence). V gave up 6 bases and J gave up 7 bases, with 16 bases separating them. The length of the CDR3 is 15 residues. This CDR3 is CASSFIGGPNSPLHF. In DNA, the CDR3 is TGTGCCAGCAGTTTTATAGGGGGACCGAATTCACCCCTCCACTTT.

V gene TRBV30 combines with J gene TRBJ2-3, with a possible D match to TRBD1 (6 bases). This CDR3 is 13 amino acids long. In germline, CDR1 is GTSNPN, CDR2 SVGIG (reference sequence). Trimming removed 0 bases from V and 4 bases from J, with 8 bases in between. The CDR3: CAWSVQGADTQYF. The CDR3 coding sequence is TGTGCCTGGAGTGTACAGGGAGCAGATACGCAGTATTTT.

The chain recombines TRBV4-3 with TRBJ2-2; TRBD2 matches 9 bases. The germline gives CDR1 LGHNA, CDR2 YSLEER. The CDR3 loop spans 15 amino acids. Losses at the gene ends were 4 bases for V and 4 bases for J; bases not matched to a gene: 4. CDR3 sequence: CASSPRSGGTGELFF. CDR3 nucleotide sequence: TGCGCCAGCAGCCCCCGTAGCGGGGGCACCGGGGAGCTGTTTTTT.

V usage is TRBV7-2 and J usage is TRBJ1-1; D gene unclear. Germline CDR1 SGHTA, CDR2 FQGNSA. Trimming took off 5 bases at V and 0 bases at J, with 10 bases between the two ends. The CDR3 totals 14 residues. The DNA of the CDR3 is TGTGCCAGCAGCCCACCGGGATTGAACACTGAAGCTTTCTTT. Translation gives CASSPPGLNTEAFF.

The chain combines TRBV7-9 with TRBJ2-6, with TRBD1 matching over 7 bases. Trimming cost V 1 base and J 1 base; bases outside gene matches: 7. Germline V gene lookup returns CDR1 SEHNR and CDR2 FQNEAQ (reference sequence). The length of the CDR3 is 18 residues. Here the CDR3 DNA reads TGTGCCAGCAGCTTAGGGGACAGATACCCGTCTGGGGCCAACGTCCTGACTTTC. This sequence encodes CASSLGDRYPSGANVLTF.

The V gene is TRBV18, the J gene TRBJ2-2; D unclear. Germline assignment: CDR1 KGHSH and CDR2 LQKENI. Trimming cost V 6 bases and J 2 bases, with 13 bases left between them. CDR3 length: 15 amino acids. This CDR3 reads CASSYVPSNTGELFF. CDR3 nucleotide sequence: TGTGCCAGCTCCTACGTCCCAAGTAACACCGGGGAGCTGTTTTTT.

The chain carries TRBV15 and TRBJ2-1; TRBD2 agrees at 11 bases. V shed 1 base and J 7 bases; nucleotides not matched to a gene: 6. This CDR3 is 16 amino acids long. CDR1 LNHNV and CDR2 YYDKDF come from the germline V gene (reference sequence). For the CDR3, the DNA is TGTGCCACCAGCAGAGGTGGGGCTAGCGGGGGGAATGAGCAGTTCTTC. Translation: CATSRGGASGGNEQFF.

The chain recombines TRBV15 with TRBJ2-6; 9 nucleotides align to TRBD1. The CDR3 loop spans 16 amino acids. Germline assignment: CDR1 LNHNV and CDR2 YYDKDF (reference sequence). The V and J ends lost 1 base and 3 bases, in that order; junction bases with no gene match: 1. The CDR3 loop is CATSRGDRVGANVLTF. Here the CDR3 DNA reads TGTGCCACCAGCAGAGGGGACAGGGTTGGGGCCAACGTCCTGACTTTC.

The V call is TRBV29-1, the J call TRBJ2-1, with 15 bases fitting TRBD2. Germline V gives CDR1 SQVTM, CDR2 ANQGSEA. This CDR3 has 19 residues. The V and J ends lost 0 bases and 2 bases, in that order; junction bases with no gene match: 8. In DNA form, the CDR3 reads TGCAGCGTTGAAGAATTCTTTAGGACTAGCGGGAGGGCCTACAATGAGCAGTTCTTC. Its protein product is CSVEEFFRTSGRAYNEQFF.

The DNA of the CDR3 is TGTGCCAGCAGCTTTAGACCCTCTGGGGCCAACGTCCTGACTTTC. Its protein is CASSFRPSGANVLTF. The chain recombines TRBV5-8 with TRBJ2-6; no definite D call. Per the germline V gene, CDR1 is SGHTS and CDR2 is YDEGEE. CDR3 length: 15 residues. Deletions cut 2 bases from V and 0 bases from J, with 6 bases between.

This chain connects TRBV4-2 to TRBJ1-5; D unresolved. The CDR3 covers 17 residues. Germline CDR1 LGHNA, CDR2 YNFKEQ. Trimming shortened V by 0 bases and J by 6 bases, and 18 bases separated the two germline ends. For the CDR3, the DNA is TGTGCCAGCAGCCAAGACAGCGCCAGAATAGAAGGTCAGCCCCAGCATTTT. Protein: CASSQDSARIEGQPQHF.

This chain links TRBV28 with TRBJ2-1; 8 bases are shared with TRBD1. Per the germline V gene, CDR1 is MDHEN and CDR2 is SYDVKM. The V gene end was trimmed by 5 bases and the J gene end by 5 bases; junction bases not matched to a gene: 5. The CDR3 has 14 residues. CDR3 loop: CASSLDRVDNEQFF. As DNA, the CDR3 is TGTGCCAGCAGTCTGGACAGGGTTGACAATGAGCAGTTCTTC.

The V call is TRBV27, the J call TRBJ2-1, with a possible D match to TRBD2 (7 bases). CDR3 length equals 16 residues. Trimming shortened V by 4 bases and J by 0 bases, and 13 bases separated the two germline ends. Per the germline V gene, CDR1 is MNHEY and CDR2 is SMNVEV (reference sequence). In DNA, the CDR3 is TGTGCCAGCAGTTCCGGACTAGGGGGCTCCTACAATGAGCAGTTCTTC. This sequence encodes CASSSGLGGSYNEQFF.

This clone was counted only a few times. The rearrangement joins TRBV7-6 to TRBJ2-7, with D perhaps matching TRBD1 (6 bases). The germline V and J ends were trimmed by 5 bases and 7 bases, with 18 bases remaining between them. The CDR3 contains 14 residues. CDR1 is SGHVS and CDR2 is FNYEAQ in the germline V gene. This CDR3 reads CASSLLGAGLEQYF. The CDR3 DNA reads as TGTGCCAGCAGCCTCCTGGGGGCTGGATTGGAGCAGTACTTC.

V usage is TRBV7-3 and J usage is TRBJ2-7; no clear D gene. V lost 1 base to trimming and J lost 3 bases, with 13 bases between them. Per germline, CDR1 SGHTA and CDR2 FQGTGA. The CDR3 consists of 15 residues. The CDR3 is CASSLNSGLDYEQYF. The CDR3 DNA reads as TGTGCCAGCAGCTTAAATTCTGGATTGGACTACGAGCAGTACTTC.

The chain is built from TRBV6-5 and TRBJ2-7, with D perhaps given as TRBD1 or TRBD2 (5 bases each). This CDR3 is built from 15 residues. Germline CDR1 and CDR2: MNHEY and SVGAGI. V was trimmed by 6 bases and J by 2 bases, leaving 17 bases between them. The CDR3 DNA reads TGTGCCAGCAGGCGACTCTTCGGGGACCCCTACGAGCAGTACTTC. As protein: CASRRLFGDPYEQYF.

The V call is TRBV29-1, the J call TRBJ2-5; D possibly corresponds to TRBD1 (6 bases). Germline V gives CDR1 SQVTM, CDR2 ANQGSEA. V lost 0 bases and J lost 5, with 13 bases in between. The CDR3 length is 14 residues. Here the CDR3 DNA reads TGCAGCGTTGAAGAAAAGGACAGAAGGGAGACCCAGTACTTC. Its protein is CSVEEKDRRETQYF.

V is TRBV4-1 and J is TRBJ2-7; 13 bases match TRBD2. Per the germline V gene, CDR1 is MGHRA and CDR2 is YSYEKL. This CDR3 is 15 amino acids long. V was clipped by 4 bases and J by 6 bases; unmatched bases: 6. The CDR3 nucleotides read TGCGCCAGCAGCCTCTCGGGACTAGCGGGAAGCGAGCAGTACTTC. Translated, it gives CASSLSGLAGSEQYF.

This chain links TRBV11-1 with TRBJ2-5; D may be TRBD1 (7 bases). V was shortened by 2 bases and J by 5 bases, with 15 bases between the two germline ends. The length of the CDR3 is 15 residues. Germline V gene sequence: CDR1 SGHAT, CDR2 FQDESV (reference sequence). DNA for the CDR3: TGTGCCAGCAGCTTACGACAGGGACTTGGGGAGACCCAGTACTTC. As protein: CASSLRQGLGETQYF.

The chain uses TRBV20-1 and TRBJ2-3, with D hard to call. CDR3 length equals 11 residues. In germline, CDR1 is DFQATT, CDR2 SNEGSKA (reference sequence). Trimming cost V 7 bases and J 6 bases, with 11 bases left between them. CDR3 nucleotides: TGCAGTGTTCATATTAGGGATACGCAGTATTTT. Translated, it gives CSVHIRDTQYF.